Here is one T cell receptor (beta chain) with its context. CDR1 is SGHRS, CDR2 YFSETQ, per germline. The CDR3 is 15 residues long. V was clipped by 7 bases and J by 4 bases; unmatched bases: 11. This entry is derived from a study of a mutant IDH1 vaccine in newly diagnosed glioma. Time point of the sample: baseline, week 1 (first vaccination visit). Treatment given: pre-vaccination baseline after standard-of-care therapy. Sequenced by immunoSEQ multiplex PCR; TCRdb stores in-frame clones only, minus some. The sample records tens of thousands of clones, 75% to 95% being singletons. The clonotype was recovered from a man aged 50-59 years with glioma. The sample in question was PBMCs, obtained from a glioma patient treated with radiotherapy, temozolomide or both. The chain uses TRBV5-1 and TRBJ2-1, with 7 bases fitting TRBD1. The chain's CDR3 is CASVPGTATYNEQFF. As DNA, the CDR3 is TGCGCCAGCGTACCCGGGACAGCAACATACAATGAGCAGTTCTTC.